This T cell receptor beta chain was captured in a study of blood T cell repertoires in COVID-19. The CDR3 sequence is 16 residues long. CDR1 LNHNV and CDR2 YYDKDF come from the germline V gene (reference sequence). Germline trimming cut 3 bases from V and 5 bases from J; bases unmatched to any gene: 7. Source study methods: It was from reference gene primer amplification that nucleated cell counts were estimated. Using immunoSEQ multiplex PCR, the repertoire was profiled, and TCRdb retains in-frame clones only, with some absent. V and J calls and clone size are those listed in that table; D and trimming were worked out from the DNA. The table has fewer than 300,000 clones, approximately 89% seen once.

The chain joins TRBV15 to TRBJ2-3; 11 nucleotides align to TRBD2. Sequences were obtained from peripheral blood. This receptor was identified in a man aged 40-49 years who had recovered from COVID-19. DNA for the CDR3: TGTGCCACCAGCAGCTTAGCGGGAGGGCCGAGAGATACGCAGTATTTT. Protein product: CATSSLAGGPRDTQYF.